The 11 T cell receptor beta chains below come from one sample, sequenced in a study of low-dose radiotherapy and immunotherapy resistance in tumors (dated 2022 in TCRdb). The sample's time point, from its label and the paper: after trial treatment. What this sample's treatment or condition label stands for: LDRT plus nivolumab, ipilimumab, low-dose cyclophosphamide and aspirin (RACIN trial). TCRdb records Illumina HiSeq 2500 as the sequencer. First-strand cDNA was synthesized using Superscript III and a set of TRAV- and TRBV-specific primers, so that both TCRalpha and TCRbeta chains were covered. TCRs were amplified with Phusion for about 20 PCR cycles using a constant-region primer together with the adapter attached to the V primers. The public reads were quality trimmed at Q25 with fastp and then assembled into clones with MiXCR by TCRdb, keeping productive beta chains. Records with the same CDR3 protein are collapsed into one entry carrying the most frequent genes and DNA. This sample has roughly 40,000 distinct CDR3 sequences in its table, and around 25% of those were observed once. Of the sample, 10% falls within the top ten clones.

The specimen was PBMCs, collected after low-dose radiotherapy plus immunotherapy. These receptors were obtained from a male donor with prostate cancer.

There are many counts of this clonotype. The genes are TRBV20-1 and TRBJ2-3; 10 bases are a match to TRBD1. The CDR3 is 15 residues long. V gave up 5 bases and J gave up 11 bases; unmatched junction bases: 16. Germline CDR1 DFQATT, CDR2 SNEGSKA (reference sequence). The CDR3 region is CSAGRATGGSFGQYF. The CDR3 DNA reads TGCAGTGCTGGGCGAGCGACAGGGGGCTCTTTCGGGCAGTATTTT.

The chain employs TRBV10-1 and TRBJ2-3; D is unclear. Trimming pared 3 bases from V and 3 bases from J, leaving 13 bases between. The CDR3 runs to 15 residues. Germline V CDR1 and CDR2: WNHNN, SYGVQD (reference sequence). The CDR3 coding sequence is TGCGCCAGCAGTGACCGCGACTGGAATACAGATACGCAGTATTTT. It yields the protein CASSDRDWNTDTQYF.

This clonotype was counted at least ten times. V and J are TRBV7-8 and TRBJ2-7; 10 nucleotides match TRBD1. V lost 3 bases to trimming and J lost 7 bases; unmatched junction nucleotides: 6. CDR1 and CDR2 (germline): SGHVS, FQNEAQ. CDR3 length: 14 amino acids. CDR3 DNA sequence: TGTGCCAGCAGCTTCTGGACAGGGGGGGGGGAGCAGTACTTC. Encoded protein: CASSFWTGGGEQYF.

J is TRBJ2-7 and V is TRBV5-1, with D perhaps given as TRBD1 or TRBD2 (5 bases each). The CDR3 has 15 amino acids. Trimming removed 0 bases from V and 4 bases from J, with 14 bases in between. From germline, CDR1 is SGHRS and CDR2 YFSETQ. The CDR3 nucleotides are TGCGCCAGCAGCTTGGTGTTCCGGGGCCGGTACGAGCAGTACTTC. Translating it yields CASSLVFRGRYEQYF.

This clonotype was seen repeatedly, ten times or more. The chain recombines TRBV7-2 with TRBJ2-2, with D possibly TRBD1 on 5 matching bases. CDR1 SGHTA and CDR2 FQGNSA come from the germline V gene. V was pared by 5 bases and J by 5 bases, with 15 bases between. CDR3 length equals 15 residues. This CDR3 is CASSLGQPGTGELFF. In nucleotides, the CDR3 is TGTGCCAGCAGCCTAGGACAACCTGGGACCGGGGAGCTGTTTTTT.

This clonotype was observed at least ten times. CDR3: CASSDGTLIGQYF. CDR3 coding DNA: TGCGCCAGCAGTGACGGGACATTGATAGGGCAGTACTTC. This chain connects TRBV10-1 to TRBJ2-7, with D perhaps matching TRBD1 (6 bases). Trimming removed 3 bases at V and 9 bases at J, with 15 bases between. From germline, CDR1 is WNHNN and CDR2 SYGVQD (reference sequence). This CDR3 region has 13 residues.

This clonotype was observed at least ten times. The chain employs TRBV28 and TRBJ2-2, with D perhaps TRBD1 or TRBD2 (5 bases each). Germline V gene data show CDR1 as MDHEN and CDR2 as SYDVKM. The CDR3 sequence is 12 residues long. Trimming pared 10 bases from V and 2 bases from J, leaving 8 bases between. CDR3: CANRDNTGELFF. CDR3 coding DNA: TGTGCCAACCGGGACAACACCGGGGAGCTGTTTTTT. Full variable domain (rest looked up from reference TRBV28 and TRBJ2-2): DVKVTQSSRYLVKRTGEKVFLECVQDMDHENMFWYRQDPGLGLRLIYFSYDVKMKEKGDIPEGYSVSREKKERFSLILESASTNQTSMYLCANRDNTGELFFGEGSRLTVL.

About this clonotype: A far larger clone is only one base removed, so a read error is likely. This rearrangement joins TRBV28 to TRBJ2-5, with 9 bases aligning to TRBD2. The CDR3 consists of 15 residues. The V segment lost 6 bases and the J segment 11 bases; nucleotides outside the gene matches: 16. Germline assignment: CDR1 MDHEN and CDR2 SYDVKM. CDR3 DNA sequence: TGTGCCAGCAGCCAGGGACTAGCTTACATCAATGAGCAGTACTTC. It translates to CASSQGLAYINEQYF.

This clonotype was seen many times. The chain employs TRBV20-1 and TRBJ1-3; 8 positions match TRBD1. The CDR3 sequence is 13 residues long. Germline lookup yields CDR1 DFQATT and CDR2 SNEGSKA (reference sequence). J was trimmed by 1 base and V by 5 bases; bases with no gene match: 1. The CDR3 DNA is TGCAGTGCTTGGACAGGGTCTGGAAACACCATATATTTT. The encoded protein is CSAWTGSGNTIYF.

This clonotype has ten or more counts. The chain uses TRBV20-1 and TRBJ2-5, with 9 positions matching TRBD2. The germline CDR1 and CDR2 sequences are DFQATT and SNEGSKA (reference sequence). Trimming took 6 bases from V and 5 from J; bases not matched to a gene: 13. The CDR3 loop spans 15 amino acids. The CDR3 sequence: CSAMGVSGRGETQYF. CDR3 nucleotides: TGCAGTGCCATGGGGGTTAGCGGGAGAGGGGAGACCCAGTACTTC.

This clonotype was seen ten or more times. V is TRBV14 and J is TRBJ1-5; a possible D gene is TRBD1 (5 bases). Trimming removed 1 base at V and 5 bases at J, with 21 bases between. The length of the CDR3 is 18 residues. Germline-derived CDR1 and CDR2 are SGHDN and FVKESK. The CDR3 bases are TGTGCCAGCAGCCAAGTCAGGGAGGGAGGTCGGCCGGATCAGCCCCAGCATTTT. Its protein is CASSQVREGGRPDQPQHF.